The clone carrying this T cell receptor beta chain was detected many times. The data were taken from a study of human T cells and chemical hapten exposure. The wider study: Largely, small differences in pooled library volume made per-sample TCR yields vary.

From whole blood left unfractionated, total RNA was extracted. The study's library attached unique molecular identifiers to single cDNA molecules. Authors' data handling: The median was around 89,000 TCRs per sample, ranging roughly 20,000 to 750,000. Using its own MiXCR run on the 5' RACE reads, TCRdb lists one record per CDR3 protein. The V and J calls here are based on TCRdb, not the publication. The sample has tens of thousands of distinct CDR3 sequences; approximately 7.7% are singletons. With 1 base removed from V and 3 bases from J, the gap between germline ends came to 16 bases. CDR1 is MNHNS and CDR2 is SASEGT in the germline V gene. This CDR3 has 16 residues.

The rearrangement links TRBV6-1 to TRBJ2-7; D may be TRBD1 (6 bases). The sequence came from a male donor in good health. In DNA form, the CDR3 reads TGTGCCAGCAGTGAAGTGGCACACGGCAGGGGCTACGAGCAGTACTTC. Translated: CASSEVAHGRGYEQYF.